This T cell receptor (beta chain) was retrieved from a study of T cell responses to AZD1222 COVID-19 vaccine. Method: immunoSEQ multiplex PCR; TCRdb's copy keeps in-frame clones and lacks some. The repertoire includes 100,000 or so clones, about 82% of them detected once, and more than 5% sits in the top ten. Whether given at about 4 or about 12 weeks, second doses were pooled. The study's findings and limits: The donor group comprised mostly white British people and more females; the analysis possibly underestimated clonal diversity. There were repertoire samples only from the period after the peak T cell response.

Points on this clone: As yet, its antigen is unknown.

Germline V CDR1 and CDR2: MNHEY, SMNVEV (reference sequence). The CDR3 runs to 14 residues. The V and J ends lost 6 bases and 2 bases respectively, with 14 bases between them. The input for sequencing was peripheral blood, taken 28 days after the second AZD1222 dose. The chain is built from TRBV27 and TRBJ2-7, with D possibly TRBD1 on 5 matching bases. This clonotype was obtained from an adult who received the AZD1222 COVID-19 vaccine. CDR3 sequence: CASSLRTRTYEQYF. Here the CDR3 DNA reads TGTGCCAGCAGCCTCCGGACACGAACCTACGAGCAGTACTTC.